A single sample is the source of the 5 T cell receptor beta chains below, sequenced in a study of control samples from healthy donors and cancer patients. Only in-frame clones appear in the TCRdb table, and some are missing; sequencing was by immunoSEQ multiplex PCR. Seen here are 390,000 or so clones, approximately 92% observed once, and the top ten hold more than 6%. The sequenced material came from PBMCs. These receptors all come from a man aged 40-55 years with head and neck cancer.

The chain employs TRBV7-9 and TRBJ2-5; 9 bases agree with TRBD1. The CDR3 is made up of 18 amino acids. Germline CDR1 SEHNR, CDR2 FQNEAQ (reference sequence). The V gene end was trimmed by 2 bases and the J gene end by 4 bases; junction bases not matched to a gene: 14. CDR3 region: CASSLFPGQGFFIETQYF. The CDR3 nucleotides read TGTGCCAGCAGCTTATTCCCGGGACAGGGTTTTTTCATAGAGACCCAGTACTTC.

The CDR3, as DNA: TGTGCCAGCAGCGCGAACAGGGGGGGGGAGACCCAGTACTTC. Protein product: CASSANRGGETQYF. The rearrangement joins TRBV7-2 to TRBJ2-5; TRBD1 is a possible D gene (8 bases). V was cut by 5 bases and J by 5 bases, with 15 bases left in between. The germline CDR1 and CDR2 sequences are SGHTA and FQGNSA. The CDR3 is 14 amino acids.

The chain has TRBV11-2 and TRBJ1-1; no clear D gene. The ends were cut back, 6 bases at V and 5 bases at J, with 4 bases in the middle. The germline V gene has CDR1 SGHAT and CDR2 FQNNGV. The CDR3 consists of 10 residues. Here the CDR3 DNA reads TGTGCCAGCAGAAAGACTGAAGCTTTCTTT. Its translation: CASRKTEAFF. Combining the CDR3 with reference TRBV11-2 and TRBJ1-1 gives the whole variable domain EAGVAQSPRYKIIEKRQSVAFWCNPISGHATLYWYQQILGQGPKLLIQFQNNGVVDDSQLPKDRFSAERLKGVDSTLKIQPAKLEDSAVYLCASRKTEAFFGQGTRLTVV.

The J gene is TRBJ2-4, the V gene TRBV5-1; a weak D match, TRBD1 (6 bases). The germline CDR1 and CDR2 sequences are SGHRS and YFSETQ. CDR3 length equals 16 residues. V lost 2 bases to trimming and J lost 5 bases, with 17 bases between them. As DNA, the CDR3 is TGCGCCAGCAGCTTAGGGCCAGGGGAAGGGGAAAACATTCAGTACTTC. Amino acids: CASSLGPGEGENIQYF.

The chain couples TRBV9 to TRBJ1-1, with 8 bases matching TRBD1. Germline assignment: CDR1 SGDLS and CDR2 YYNGEE. The CDR3 totals 15 residues. V was pared by 4 bases and J by 3 bases, with 8 bases of the junction left unmatched. The CDR3 loop is CASSPRGQADTEAFF. CDR3 in DNA: TGTGCCAGCAGCCCCAGGGGACAGGCAGACACTGAAGCTTTCTTT.